A single sample is the source of the 2 T cell receptor beta chains below, sequenced in a study of PD-1 blockade in classical Hodgkin lymphoma. Data came from immunoSEQ multiplex PCR; TCRdb stores just in-frame clones and leaves some out. The sample holds tens of thousands of clones, over 70% seen once. Each of the patients experienced relapse following autologous stem cell transplantation, and their brentuximab vedotin exposure differed. Sequenced material: peripheral blood mononuclear cells (PBMCs), taken at baseline. These receptors all come from a human donor with classical Hodgkin lymphoma.

The chain carries TRBV11-2 and TRBJ2-5, with D maybe TRBD1 (5 bases). The CDR3 sequence is 13 residues long. Deletions cut 0 bases from V and 3 bases from J, with 5 bases between. CDR1 SGHAT and CDR2 FQNNGV come from the germline V gene. The CDR3 is CASSLDREETQYF. The CDR3 DNA reads TGTGCCAGCAGCTTAGACAGGGAAGAGACCCAGTACTTC.

V usage is TRBV7-2 and J usage is TRBJ1-2; the D gene is possibly TRBD1 (5 bases). Trimming took off 1 base at V and 6 bases at J, with 15 bases between the two ends. CDR3 length: 15 amino acids. Per the germline V gene, CDR1 is SGHTA and CDR2 is FQGNSA. The CDR3 DNA follows: TGTGCCAGCAGCTTAGGCGTCAGGGAAATAGATGGCTACACCTTC. It encodes CASSLGVREIDGYTF.